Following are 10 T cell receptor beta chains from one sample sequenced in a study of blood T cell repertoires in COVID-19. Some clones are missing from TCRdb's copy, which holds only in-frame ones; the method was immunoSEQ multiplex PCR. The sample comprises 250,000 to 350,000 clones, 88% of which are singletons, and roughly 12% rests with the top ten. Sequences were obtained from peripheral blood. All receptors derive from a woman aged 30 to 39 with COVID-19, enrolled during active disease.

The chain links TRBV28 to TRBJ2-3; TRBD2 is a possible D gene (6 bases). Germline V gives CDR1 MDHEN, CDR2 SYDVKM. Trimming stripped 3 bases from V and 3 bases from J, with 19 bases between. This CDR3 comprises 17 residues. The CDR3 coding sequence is TGTGCCAGCAGTTTCCCGGGACTCCCTGGGGAGACAGATACGCAGTATTTT. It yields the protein CASSFPGLPGETDTQYF.

As DNA, the CDR3 is TGCAGCGTTGAAGACTCCGGCCGAGGGTACGAGCAGTACTTC. Translating gives CSVEDSGRGYEQYF. The chain combines TRBV29-1 with TRBJ2-7; D is possibly TRBD2 (5 bases). CDR1 and CDR2 (germline): SQVTM, ANQGSEA. CDR3 size: 14 residues. Deletions cut 0 bases from V and 4 bases from J, with 13 bases between.

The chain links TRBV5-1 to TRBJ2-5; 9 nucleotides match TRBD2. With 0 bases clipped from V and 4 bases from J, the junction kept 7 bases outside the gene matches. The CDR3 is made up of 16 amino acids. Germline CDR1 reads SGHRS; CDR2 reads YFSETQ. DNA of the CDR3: TGCGCCAGCAGCTTGGTGGTAGCGGGAGTGGCAGAGACCCAGTACTTC. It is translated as CASSLVVAGVAETQYF.

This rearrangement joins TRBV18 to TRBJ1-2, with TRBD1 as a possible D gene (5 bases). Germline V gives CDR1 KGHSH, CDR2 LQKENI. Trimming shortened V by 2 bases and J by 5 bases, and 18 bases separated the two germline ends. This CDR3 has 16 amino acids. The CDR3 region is CASSPRAGGGLYGYTF. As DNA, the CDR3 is TGTGCCAGCTCACCAAGAGCCGGGGGAGGATTATATGGCTACACCTTC.

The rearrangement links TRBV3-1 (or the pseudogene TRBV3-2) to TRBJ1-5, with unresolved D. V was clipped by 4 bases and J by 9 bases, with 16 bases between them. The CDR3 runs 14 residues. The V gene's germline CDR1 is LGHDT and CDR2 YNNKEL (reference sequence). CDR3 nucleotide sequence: TGTGCCAGCAGCCCTGGGCTGAACACCGGGCCCCAGCATTTT. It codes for CASSPGLNTGPQHF.

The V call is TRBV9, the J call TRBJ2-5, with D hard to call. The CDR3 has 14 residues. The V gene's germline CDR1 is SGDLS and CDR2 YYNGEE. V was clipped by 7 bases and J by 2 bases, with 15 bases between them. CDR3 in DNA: TGTGCCAGCGGTCTCCCAGGTGTACAAGAGACCCAGTACTTC. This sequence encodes CASGLPGVQETQYF.

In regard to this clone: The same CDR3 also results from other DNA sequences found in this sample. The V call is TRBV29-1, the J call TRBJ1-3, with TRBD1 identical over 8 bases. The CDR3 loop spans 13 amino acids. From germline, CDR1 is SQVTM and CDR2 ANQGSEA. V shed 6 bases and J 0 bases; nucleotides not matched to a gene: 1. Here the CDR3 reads CSVTGGSGNTIYF. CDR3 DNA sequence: TGCAGCGTAACAGGGGGCTCTGGAAACACCATATATTTT.

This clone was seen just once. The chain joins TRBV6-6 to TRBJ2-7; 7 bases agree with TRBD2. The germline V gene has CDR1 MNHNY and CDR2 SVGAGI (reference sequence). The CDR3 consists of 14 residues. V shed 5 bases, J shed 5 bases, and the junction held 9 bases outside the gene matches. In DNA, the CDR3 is TGTGCCAGCAGTACGACTAGGGAGGGGAACGAGCAGTACTTC. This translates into CASSTTREGNEQYF.

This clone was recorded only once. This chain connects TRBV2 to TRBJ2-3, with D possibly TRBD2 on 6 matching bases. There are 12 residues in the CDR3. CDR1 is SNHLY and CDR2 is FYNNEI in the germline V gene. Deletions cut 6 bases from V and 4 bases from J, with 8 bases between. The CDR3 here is CASRREPDTQYF. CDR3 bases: TGTGCCAGCAGGCGGGAACCAGATACGCAGTATTTT.

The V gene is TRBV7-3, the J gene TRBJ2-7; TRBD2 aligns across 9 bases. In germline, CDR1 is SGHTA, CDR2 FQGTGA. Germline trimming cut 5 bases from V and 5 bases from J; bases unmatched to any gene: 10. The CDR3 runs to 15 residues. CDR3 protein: CASSAQAGGPHEQYF. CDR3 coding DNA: TGTGCCAGCAGCGCCCAGGCGGGAGGGCCCCACGAGCAGTACTTC.